The 17 T cell receptor beta chains below were found in one sample sequenced in a study of post-analysis software for immune sequencing data. Unique molecular identifiers had been added to the TCR beta cDNA libraries. TCRdb ran MiXCR on the PCR reads and lists one entry per CDR3 protein. Of hundreds of thousands of distinct CDR3 sequences listed, 25% to 30% were seen once; the top ten hold roughly 0.54%. The study, taken as a whole, reports: Controls showed lower frequencies than patients for four to six TRBV segments, and TRBV5-6, TRBV5-1 and TRBV20-1 were among these.

Antigens of these TCRs are unknown. Material for sequencing was blood. Source of these receptors: a girl between 5 and 17 years old with multiple sclerosis.

This clonotype showed up just once. The rearrangement uses TRBV3-1 and TRBJ2-5; 8 bases fit TRBD1. CDR3 length: 14 residues. Germline-derived CDR1 and CDR2 are LGHDT and YNNKEL (reference sequence). V shed 2 bases, J shed 11 bases, and the junction held 10 bases outside the gene matches. The CDR3 DNA sequence: TGTGCCAGCAGCCAAAACAGGGGGAGGAATGAGCAGTACTTC. Protein sequence: CASSQNRGRNEQYF.

This clonotype was observed a single time. A junction boundary mismatches the germline segment, possibly from a read error. The chain has TRBV4-1 and TRBJ2-3; TRBD2 aligns across 14 bases. Looked up from germline, CDR1 is MGHRA and CDR2 is YSYEKL. The CDR3 runs 18 residues. CDR3 protein: CASGHSGLAGGFTDTQYF. Here the CDR3 DNA reads TGCGCCAGCGGCCACTCAGGACTAGCGGGGGGATTCACAGATACGCAGTATTTT.

This clonotype was counted between two and nine times. V is TRBV3-1 and J is TRBJ2-3; D unresolved. The CDR3 loop spans 18 amino acids. Trimming cost V 4 bases and J 6 bases, with 26 bases left between them. The germline gives CDR1 LGHDT, CDR2 YNNKEL (reference sequence). The CDR3, as DNA: TGTGCCAGCAGCCCCCGTAACGCCTGGAGCTTTCCATCCGATACGCAGTATTTT. This encodes CASSPRNAWSFPSDTQYF.

The chain joins TRBV20-1 to TRBJ2-6; no reliable D call. Germline V gives CDR1 DFQATT, CDR2 SNEGSKA (reference sequence). There are 16 residues in the CDR3. Trimming removed 6 bases from V and 2 bases from J, with 17 bases in between. The CDR3 is CSAFRISMPGANVLTF. DNA for the CDR3: TGCAGTGCGTTCCGAATAAGCATGCCTGGGGCCAACGTCCTGACTTTC.

V is TRBV5-1 and J is TRBJ2-1; 9 bases agree with TRBD2. This CDR3 comprises 16 residues. The ends lost 0 bases at V and 4 bases at J; junction bases unmatched: 5. Germline V gives CDR1 SGHRS, CDR2 YFSETQ. DNA for the CDR3: TGCGCCAGCAGCTTGGTTGCTAGCGGGACTTACAATGAGCAGTTCTTC. Amino acid sequence: CASSLVASGTYNEQFF.

This chain uses TRBV14 with TRBJ2-1, with 7 bases fitting TRBD2. Germline V gene sequence: CDR1 SGHDN, CDR2 FVKESK. V shed 6 bases, J shed 1 base, and the junction held 6 bases outside the gene matches. CDR3 size: 15 residues. In nucleotides, the CDR3 is TGTGCCAGCAGAGGGAGGGGACTTTCCTACAATGAGCAGTTCTTC. It encodes CASRGRGLSYNEQFF. The full variable domain, rest sourced from reference TRBV14 and TRBJ2-1, is EAGVTQFPSHSVIEKGQTVTLRCDPISGHDNLYWYRRVMGKEIKFLLHFVKESKQDESGMPNNRFLAERTGGTYSTLKVQPAELEDSGVYFCASRGRGLSYNEQFFGPGTRLTVL.

The chain links TRBV9 to TRBJ2-2; either TRBD1 or TRBD2 may fit D (6 bases each). V gave up 0 bases and J gave up 5 bases, with 23 bases separating them. This CDR3 has 19 amino acids. Germline V gene data show CDR1 as SGDLS and CDR2 as YYNGEE. CDR3 nucleotides: TGTGCCAGCAGCGTAGCTAACCCCTTTTGGGGGGCTAAAACCGGGGAGCTGTTTTTT. Translation: CASSVANPFWGAKTGELFF.

This rearrangement joins TRBV6-5 to TRBJ2-5; TRBD1 matches at 7 bases. Trimming removed 0 bases from V and 7 bases from J; junction bases left unmatched: 8. The germline CDR1 and CDR2 sequences are MNHEY and SVGAGI. The CDR3 consists of 15 residues. The CDR3 here is CASSYSRQGQSTQYF. The CDR3 coding sequence is TGTGCCAGCAGTTACTCGCGACAGGGTCAGTCGACCCAGTACTTC.

The chain joins TRBV7-2 to TRBJ2-3; 8 nucleotides line up with TRBD2. From germline, CDR1 is SGHTA and CDR2 FQGNSA. The trim removed 3 bases at V and 3 bases at J, leaving 5 bases unmatched. The CDR3 runs to 15 residues. The CDR3 nucleotides read TGTGCCAGCAGCTTTTCCGGGGGGGCAACAGATACGCAGTATTTT. Protein: CASSFSGGATDTQYF.

The chain links TRBV20-1 to TRBJ2-7; D tentatively fits TRBD1 or TRBD2 (6 bases each). CDR1 is DFQATT, CDR2 SNEGSKA, per germline (reference sequence). The CDR3 has 14 residues. V lost 0 bases to trimming and J lost 6 bases, with 15 bases between them. CDR3 nucleotides: TGCAGTGCTAGAGATGGGGGCGGGGTGGGCGAGCAGTACTTC. Amino acids: CSARDGGGVGEQYF.

In its sample, this clonotype was seen a few times. The chain links TRBV28 to TRBJ1-5; the D gene is possibly TRBD1 (5 bases). The CDR3 has 15 amino acids. Trimming cost V 5 bases and J 2 bases, with 13 bases left between them. Germline V gives CDR1 MDHEN, CDR2 SYDVKM. CDR3 nucleotide sequence: TGTGCCAGCAGTCTTGCGGTGGGGGGCAATCAGCCCCAGCATTTT. This translates into CASSLAVGGNQPQHF.

Turning to this clonotype: Just one base apart from a much larger clone, this may be a read error. This sequence joins TRBV6-4 and TRBJ2-1; the match to TRBD2 covers 8 bases. The CDR3 loop spans 16 amino acids. Per the germline V gene, CDR1 is MRHNA and CDR2 is SNTAGT. CDR3 loop: CTSSDLGASGHNEQFF. The CDR3 nucleotides read TGTACCAGCAGTGACCTGGGGGCTAGCGGGCACAATGAGCAGTTCTTC.

This chain uses TRBV20-1 with TRBJ1-2; no firm D call. CDR1 and CDR2 (germline): DFQATT, SNEGSKA (reference sequence). The V and J ends lost 0 bases and 2 bases respectively, with 7 bases between them. The CDR3 length is 13 residues. Here the CDR3 DNA reads TGCAGTGCTAGAGAGGGAGGGAACTATGGCTACACCTTC. Protein: CSAREGGNYGYTF.

This clonotype was detected only a few times. Mismatch with germline at one junction end may stem from a read error. The CDR3 coding sequence is TGTGCCAGCAGTTTAGGACAGGGAGTAGGCAAAAACATTCAGTACTTC. It encodes CASSLGQGVGKNIQYF. The rearrangement uses TRBV7-2 and TRBJ2-4, with TRBD1 matching 8 bases. The CDR3 is 16 amino acids. CDR1 SGHTA and CDR2 FQGNSA come from the germline V gene.

The chain couples TRBV9 to TRBJ1-1; possibly TRBD1 for D (6 bases). Germline CDR1 and CDR2: SGDLS and YYNGEE. The V end lost 3 bases, the J end lost 0 bases, and 12 bases lay between the germline ends. There are 15 residues in the CDR3. CDR3 residues: CASSGHRVMNTEAFF. CDR3 coding DNA: TGTGCCAGCAGCGGACACAGGGTAATGAACACTGAAGCTTTCTTT.

This clonotype has a count of ten or more. The genes are TRBV29-1 and TRBJ2-7; TRBD1 matches 9 bases. V lost 7 bases and J lost 7; bases outside the gene matches: 8. Looked up from germline, CDR1 is SQVTM and CDR2 is ANQGSEA. The CDR3 spans 12 residues. The CDR3 reads CSAGTGLEEQYF. CDR3 in DNA: TGCAGCGCAGGGACAGGGCTAGAGGAGCAGTACTTC.

The J gene is TRBJ1-4, the V gene TRBV6-5; 7 bases match TRBD1. V was pared by 6 bases and J by 8 bases, with 9 bases of the junction left unmatched. The CDR3 has 14 amino acids. The germline V gene has CDR1 MNHEY and CDR2 SVGAGI. CDR3 sequence (DNA): TGTGCCAGCAGGCTAACAGGGGATCGGGAAAAACTGTTTTTT. Residues: CASRLTGDREKLFF.